The entry below describes one TCR beta chain. Original handling: Amplification of reference gene primers was used by the study to estimate nucleated cell counts. Here immunoSEQ multiplex PCR was the method, and the copy in TCRdb shows in-frame clones only, minus some. Clonal size and the V and J genes are those of that table, whereas D and trimming came from the DNA. The sample lists about 110,000 clones, 84% occurring once. The source of the sample is a study of blood T cell repertoires in COVID-19. Across the study: Specimens from acute and convalescent COVID-19 originated in the United States, Italy and Spain.

The CDR3 extends over 16 amino acids. The germline CDR1 and CDR2 sequences are LGHDT and YNNKEL (reference sequence). V was clipped by 0 bases and J by 6 bases; unmatched bases: 7. The clonotype originates from a woman between 55 and 75 years old with acute or convalescent COVID-19. V is TRBV3-1 (or the pseudogene TRBV3-2) and J is TRBJ2-3; 9 bases agree with TRBD2. The sequencing input was peripheral blood. The CDR3 DNA reads TGTGCCAGCAGCCAAGATTCGCGGGGGGGCCGCGATACGCAGTATTTT. It encodes CASSQDSRGGRDTQYF.